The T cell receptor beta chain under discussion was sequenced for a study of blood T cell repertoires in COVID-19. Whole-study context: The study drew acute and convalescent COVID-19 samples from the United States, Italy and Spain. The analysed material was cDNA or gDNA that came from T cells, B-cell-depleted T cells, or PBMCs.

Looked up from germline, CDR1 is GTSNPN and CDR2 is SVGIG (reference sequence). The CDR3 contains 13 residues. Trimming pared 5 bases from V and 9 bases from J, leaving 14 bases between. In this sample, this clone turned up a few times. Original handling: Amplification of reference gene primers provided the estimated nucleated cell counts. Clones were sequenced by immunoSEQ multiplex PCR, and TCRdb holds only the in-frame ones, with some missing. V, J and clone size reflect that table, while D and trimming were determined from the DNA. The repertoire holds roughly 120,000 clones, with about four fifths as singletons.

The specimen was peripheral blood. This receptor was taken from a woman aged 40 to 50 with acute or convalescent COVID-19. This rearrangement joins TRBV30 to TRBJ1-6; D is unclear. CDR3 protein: CAWGRVEGSPLHF. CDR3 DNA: TGTGCCTGGGGGAGGGTTGAAGGTTCACCCCTCCACTTT.